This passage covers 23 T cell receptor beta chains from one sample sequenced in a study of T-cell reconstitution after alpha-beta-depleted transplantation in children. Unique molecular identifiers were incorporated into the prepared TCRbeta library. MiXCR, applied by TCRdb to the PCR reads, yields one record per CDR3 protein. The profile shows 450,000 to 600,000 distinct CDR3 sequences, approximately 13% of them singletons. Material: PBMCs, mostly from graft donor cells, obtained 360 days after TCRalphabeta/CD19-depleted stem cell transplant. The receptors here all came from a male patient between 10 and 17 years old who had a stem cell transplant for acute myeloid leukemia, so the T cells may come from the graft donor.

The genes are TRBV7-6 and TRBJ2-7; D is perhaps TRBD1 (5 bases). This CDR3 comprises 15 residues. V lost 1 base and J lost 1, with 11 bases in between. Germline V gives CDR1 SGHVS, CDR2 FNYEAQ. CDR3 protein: CASSLDRLSSYEQYF. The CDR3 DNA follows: TGTGCCAGCAGCTTAGACAGGTTATCATCCTACGAGCAGTACTTC.

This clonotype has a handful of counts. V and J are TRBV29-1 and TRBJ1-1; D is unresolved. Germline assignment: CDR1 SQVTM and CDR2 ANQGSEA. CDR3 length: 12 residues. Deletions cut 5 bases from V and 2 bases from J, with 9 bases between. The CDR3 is CSVKGFNTEAFF. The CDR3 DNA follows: TGCAGCGTTAAGGGCTTCAACACTGAAGCTTTCTTT. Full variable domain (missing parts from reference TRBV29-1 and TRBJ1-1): SAVISQKPSRDICQRGTSLTIQCQVDSQVTMMFWYRQQPGQSLTLIATANQGSEATYESGFVIDKFPISRPNLTFSTLTVSNMSPEDSSIYLCSVKGFNTEAFFGQGTRLTVV.

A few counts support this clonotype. CDR3 sequence: CASSFSGFRTDTQYF. The CDR3 DNA is TGTGCCAGCAGTTTCTCAGGGTTTAGAACAGATACGCAGTATTTT. The rearrangement links TRBV12-3 or TRBV12-4 to TRBJ2-3; the D gene is possibly TRBD1 (5 bases). V was pared by 3 bases and J by 3 bases, with 13 bases between. The CDR3 runs 15 residues.

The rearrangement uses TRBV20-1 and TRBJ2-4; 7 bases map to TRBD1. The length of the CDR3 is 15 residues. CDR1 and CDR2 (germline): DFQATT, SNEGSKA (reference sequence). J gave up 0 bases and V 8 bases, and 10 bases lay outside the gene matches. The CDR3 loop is CSTSWQGVAKNIQYF. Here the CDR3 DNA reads TGCAGTACCTCCTGGCAGGGGGTAGCCAAAAACATTCAGTACTTC.

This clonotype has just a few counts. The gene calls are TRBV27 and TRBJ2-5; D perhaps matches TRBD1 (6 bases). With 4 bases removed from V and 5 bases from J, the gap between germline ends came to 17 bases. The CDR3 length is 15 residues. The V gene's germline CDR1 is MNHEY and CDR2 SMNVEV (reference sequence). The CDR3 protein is CASSSQGSLGETQYF. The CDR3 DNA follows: TGTGCCAGCAGTTCTCAGGGGAGTCTAGGGGAGACCCAGTACTTC.

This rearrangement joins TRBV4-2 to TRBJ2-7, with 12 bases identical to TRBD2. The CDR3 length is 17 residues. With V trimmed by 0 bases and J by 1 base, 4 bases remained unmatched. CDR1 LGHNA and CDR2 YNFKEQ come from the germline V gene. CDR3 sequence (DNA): TGTGCCAGCAGCCAAGAAGGACTAGCGGGATTTTCCTACGAGCAGTACTTC. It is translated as CASSQEGLAGFSYEQYF.

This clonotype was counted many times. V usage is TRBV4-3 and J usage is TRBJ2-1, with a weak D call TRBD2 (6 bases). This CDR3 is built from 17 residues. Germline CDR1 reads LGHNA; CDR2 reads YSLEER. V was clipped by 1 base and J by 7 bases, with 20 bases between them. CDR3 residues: CASSQAVGGIQGNEQFF. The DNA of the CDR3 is TGCGCCAGCAGCCAAGCTGTCGGCGGGATCCAGGGTAATGAGCAGTTCTTC.

CDR3 nucleotide sequence: TGCAGTGCTAAACTATTGACAGGATCGGGTAATTCACCCCTCCACTTT. As protein: CSAKLLTGSGNSPLHF. The V gene is TRBV20-1, the J gene TRBJ1-6, with a possible D match to TRBD1 (6 bases). This CDR3 contains 16 residues. V dropped 4 bases and J dropped 6 bases, with 19 bases sitting between them. The germline V gene encodes CDR1 DFQATT and CDR2 SNEGSKA (reference sequence).

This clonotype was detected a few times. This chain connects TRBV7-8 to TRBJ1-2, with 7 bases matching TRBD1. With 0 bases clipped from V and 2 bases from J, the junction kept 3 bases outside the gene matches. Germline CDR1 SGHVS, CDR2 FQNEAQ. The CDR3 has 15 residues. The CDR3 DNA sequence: TGTGCCAGCAGCTTAGCCTTGACAGGGAACTATGGCTACACCTTC. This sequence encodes CASSLALTGNYGYTF. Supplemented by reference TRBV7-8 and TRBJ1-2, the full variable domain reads GAGVSQSPRYKVAKRGQDVALRCDPISGHVSLFWYQQALGQGPEFLTYFQNEAQLDKSGLPSDRFFAERPEGSVSTLKIQRTQQEDSAVYLCASSLALTGNYGYTFGSGTRLTVV.

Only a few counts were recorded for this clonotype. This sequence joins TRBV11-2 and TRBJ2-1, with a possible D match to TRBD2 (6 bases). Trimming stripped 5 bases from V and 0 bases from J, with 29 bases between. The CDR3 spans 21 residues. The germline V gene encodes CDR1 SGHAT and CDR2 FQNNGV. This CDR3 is CASSKPPTGTSLRSSYNEQFF. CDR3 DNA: TGTGCCAGCAGCAAACCCCCAACCGGGACTTCCCTAAGGAGCTCCTACAATGAGCAGTTCTTC.

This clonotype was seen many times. The CDR3 coding sequence is TGTGCCATCAGTGCCTTGATTTCGGGTGAGCAGTTCTTC. It translates to CAISALISGEQFF. The chain employs TRBV10-3 and TRBJ2-1; D call uncertain. Trimming took 4 bases from V and 9 from J, leaving 13 bases between them. Germline V lookup: CDR1 ENHRY, CDR2 SYGVKD. The CDR3 is 13 residues long.

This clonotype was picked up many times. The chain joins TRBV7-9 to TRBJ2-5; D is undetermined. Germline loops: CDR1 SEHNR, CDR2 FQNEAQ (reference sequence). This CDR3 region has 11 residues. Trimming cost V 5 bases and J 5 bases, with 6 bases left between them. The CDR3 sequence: CASSRPETQYF. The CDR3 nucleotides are TGTGCCAGCAGCCGACCCGAGACCCAGTACTTC. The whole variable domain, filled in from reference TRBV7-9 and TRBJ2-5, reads DTGVSQNPRHKITKRGQNVTFRCDPISEHNRLYWYRQTLGQGPEFLTYFQNEAQLEKSRLLSDRFSAERPKGSFSTLEIQRTEQGDSAMYLCASSRPETQYFGPGTRLLVL.

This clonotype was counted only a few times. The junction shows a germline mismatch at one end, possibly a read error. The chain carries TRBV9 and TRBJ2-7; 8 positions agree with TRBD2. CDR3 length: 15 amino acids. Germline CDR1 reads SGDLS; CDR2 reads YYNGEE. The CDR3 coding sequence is TGTGCCAGCAGCAATCCGGGACTAGGTTCCTTCGAGCAGTACTTC. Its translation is CASSNPGLGSFEQYF.

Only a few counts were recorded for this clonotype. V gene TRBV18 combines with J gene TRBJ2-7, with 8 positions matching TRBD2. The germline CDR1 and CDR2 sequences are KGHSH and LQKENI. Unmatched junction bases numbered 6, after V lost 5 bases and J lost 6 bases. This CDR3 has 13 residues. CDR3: CASSSVAGSEQYF. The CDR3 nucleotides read TGTGCCAGCTCATCCGTAGCGGGATCCGAGCAGTACTTC.

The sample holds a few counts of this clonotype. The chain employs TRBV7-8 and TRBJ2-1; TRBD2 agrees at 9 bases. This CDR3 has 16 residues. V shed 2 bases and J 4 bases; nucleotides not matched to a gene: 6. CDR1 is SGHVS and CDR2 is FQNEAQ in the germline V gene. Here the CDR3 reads CASSLTGLAGYNEQFF. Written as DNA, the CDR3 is TGTGCCAGCAGCTTAACGGGTCTAGCGGGATACAATGAGCAGTTCTTC. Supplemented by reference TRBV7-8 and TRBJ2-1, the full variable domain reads GAGVSQSPRYKVAKRGQDVALRCDPISGHVSLFWYQQALGQGPEFLTYFQNEAQLDKSGLPSDRFFAERPEGSVSTLKIQRTQQEDSAVYLCASSLTGLAGYNEQFFGPGTRLTVL.

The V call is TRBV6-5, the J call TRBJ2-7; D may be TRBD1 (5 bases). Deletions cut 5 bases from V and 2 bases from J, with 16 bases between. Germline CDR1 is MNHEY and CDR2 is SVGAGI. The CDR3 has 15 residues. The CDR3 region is CASSTRDRRAYEQYF. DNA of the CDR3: TGTGCCAGCAGTACGAGAGACAGAAGGGCCTACGAGCAGTACTTC.

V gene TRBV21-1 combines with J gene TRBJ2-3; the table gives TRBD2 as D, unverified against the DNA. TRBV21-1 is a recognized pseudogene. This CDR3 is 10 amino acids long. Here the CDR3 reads CAGRGTSPYF. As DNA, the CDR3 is TGTGCCGGTCGGGGGACTAGCCCGTATTTT.

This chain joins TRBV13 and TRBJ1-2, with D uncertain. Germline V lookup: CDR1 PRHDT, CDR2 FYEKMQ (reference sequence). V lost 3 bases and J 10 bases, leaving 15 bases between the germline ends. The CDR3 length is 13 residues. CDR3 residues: CASSLPRAEDYTF. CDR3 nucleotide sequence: TGTGCCAGCAGCTTGCCCCGTGCCGAAGACTACACCTTC.

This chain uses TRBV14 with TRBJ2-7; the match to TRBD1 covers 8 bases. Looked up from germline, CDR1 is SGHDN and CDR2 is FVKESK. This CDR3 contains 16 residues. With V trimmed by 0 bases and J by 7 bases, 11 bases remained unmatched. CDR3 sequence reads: CASSQDPRQGRWEQYF. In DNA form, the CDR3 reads TGTGCCAGCAGCCAAGATCCGAGACAGGGGAGGTGGGAGCAGTACTTC.

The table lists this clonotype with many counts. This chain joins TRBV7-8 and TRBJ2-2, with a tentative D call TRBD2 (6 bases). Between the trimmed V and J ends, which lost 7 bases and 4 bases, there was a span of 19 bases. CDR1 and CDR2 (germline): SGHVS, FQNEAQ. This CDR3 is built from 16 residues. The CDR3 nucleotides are TGTGCCAGCACGAAGTTGGGAGGTCTTGGCACCGGGGAGCTGTTTTTT. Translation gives CASTKLGGLGTGELFF.

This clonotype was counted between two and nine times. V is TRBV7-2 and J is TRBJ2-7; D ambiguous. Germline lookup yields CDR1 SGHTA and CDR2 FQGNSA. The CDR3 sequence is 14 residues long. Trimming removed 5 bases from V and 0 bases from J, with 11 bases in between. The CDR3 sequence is CASSLYKGSYEQYF. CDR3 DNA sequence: TGTGCCAGCAGCCTCTATAAGGGCTCCTACGAGCAGTACTTC.

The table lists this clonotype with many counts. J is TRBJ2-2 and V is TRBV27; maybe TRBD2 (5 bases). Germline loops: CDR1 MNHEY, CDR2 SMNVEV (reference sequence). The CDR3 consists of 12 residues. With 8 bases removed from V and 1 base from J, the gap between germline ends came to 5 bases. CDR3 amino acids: CASGGNTGELFF. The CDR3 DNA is TGTGCCAGCGGAGGGAACACCGGGGAGCTGTTTTTT.

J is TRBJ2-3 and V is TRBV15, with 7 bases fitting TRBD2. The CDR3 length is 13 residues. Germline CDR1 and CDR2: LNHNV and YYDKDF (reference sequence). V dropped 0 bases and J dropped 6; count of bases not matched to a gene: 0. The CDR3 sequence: CATSRDSGDTQYF. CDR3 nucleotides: TGTGCCACCAGCAGAGATAGCGGGGATACGCAGTATTTT.